This is a list of T cell receptor beta chains from one sample in a study of immune heterogeneity within non-small cell lung tumors. TCRdb recomputed calls from the multiplex PCR reads with MiXCR, one row per CDR3 protein. The profile shows 20,000 or so distinct CDR3 sequences, 25% to 30% of them singletons. The sample consisted of lung tumor tissue. The source of these receptors is a man in his forties or fifties with non-small cell lung cancer. The conserved cysteine and the conserved F or W are not part of the CDR3 here. Fields, in order: V gene, CDR3 protein.

V: TRBV12-3/TRBV12-4; CDR3: ASIVTGELF
V: TRBV20-1; CDR3: SAKQGAGYNSPLH
V: TRBV4-3; CDR3: ASSQEGLAGGPNEQF
V: TRBV5-6; CDR3: ASSKTGSDTQY
V: TRBV19; CDR3: ASRETVSSYNEQF
V: TRBV5-1; CDR3: ASSLSRDTKYEQY
V: TRBV11-3; CDR3: ASSLGFGASSDFRANVLT
V: TRBV6-2/TRBV6-3; CDR3: ATWTSGRSTQY
V: TRBV4-2; CDR3: ASSHPGEANYGYT
V: TRBV3-1; CDR3: ASSQGQTSGETQY
V: TRBV7-9; CDR3: ASSFEYTEAF
V: TRBV7-8; CDR3: ASSYGLAGGPGETQY
V: TRBV28; CDR3: ASGGGREKLF
V: TRBV15; CDR3: ATSGRRGTEAF
V: TRBV28; CDR3: ASSLWGPSSYEQY
V: TRBV6-1; CDR3: ASRTGLDGYT
V: TRBV11-2; CDR3: ASSLPYLQGFSHNSPLH
V: TRBV5-6; CDR3: ASSFTGLGNQPQH
V: TRBV25-1; CDR3: ASSEKGTAGYTDTQY
V: TRBV6-4; CDR3: ASSQLAGGPGEQF